The 26 T cell receptor beta chains in this list originate from one sample, sequenced in a study of blood T cell repertoires in COVID-19. Sequenced by immunoSEQ multiplex PCR; TCRdb stores in-frame clones only, minus some. The table includes approximately 400,000 clones, 80% to 90% detected once. The sample was PBMCs or T cells enriched from blood (not recorded which). Receptor source: a man aged 25-45 years who had recovered from COVID-19.

This sequence joins TRBV4-2 and TRBJ1-1; D is uncertain. V dropped 1 base and J dropped 2 bases, with 8 bases sitting between them. The germline gives CDR1 LGHNA, CDR2 YNFKEQ. CDR3 length equals 14 residues. The CDR3 DNA follows: TGTGCCAGCAGCCAAGGAGGATTCAACACTGAAGCTTTCTTT. This codes for CASSQGGFNTEAFF.

The V gene is TRBV6-2 or TRBV6-3, the J gene TRBJ2-1; maybe TRBD2 (5 bases). V gave up 2 bases and J gave up 9 bases, with 11 bases separating them. The CDR3 contains 13 residues. Germline V gives CDR1 MNHEY, CDR2 SVGEGT. The CDR3 sequence: CASSYVNRGEQFF. The CDR3 DNA follows: TGTGCCAGCAGTTACGTTAACCGGGGTGAGCAGTTCTTC.

On this clone: This same CDR3 is encoded by further DNA sequences in the sample. This rearrangement joins TRBV18 to TRBJ2-1; TRBD2 might be the D (5 bases). The CDR3 is 13 residues long. Trimming left V 6 bases short and J 2 bases short, with 8 bases between. Germline loops: CDR1 KGHSH, CDR2 LQKENI. The CDR3 here is CASSPGTYNEQFF. In DNA form, the CDR3 reads TGTGCCAGCTCTCCCGGGACCTACAATGAGCAGTTCTTC. Based on the CDR3 plus reference TRBV18 and TRBJ2-1, the full variable domain is NAGVMQNPRHLVRRRGQEARLRCSPMKGHSHVYWYRQLPEEGLKFMVYLQKENIIDESGMPKERFSAEFPKEGPSILRIQQVVRGDSAAYFCASSPGTYNEQFFGPGTRLTVL.

This chain connects TRBV5-1 to TRBJ2-7; 8 nucleotides agree with TRBD2. V shed 6 bases, J shed 8 bases, and the junction held 4 bases outside the gene matches. CDR1 is SGHRS and CDR2 is YFSETQ in the germline V gene. The CDR3 is made up of 11 amino acids. The CDR3 DNA sequence: TGCGCCAGCACGGGCGGGGGGCAGCAGTACTTC. Protein sequence: CASTGGGQQYF.

This clone appeared once. The J gene is TRBJ1-1, the V gene TRBV19; D is unresolved. CDR1 LNHDA and CDR2 SQIVND come from the germline V gene (reference sequence). V was clipped by 6 bases and J by 5 bases, with 13 bases between them. The CDR3 is 13 residues long. The CDR3 coding sequence is TGTGCCAGTAGCGGCAGCGGCCAAACTGAAGCTTTCTTT. Its translation is CASSGSGQTEAFF.

The chain recombines TRBV13 with TRBJ1-2; weak D call: TRBD1 (5 bases). V was clipped by 4 bases and J by 6 bases, with 15 bases between them. This CDR3 has 14 amino acids. Germline loops: CDR1 PRHDT, CDR2 FYEKMQ (reference sequence). The CDR3 spells CASSSAGGAHGYTF. The CDR3 region has the DNA TGTGCCAGCAGCTCCGCGGGAGGGGCGCATGGCTACACCTTC.

The chain employs TRBV11-2 and TRBJ1-1; 12 positions agree with TRBD1. The CDR3 extends over 16 amino acids. The V and J ends lost 5 bases and 3 bases, in that order; junction bases with no gene match: 7. The germline CDR1 and CDR2 sequences are SGHAT and FQNNGV. The chain's CDR3 is CASSTGTGGRDTEAFF. CDR3 coding DNA: TGTGCCAGCAGCACTGGGACAGGGGGCCGAGACACTGAAGCTTTCTTT. Full variable domain (remainder filled in from reference TRBV11-2 and TRBJ1-1): EAGVAQSPRYKIIEKRQSVAFWCNPISGHATLYWYQQILGQGPKLLIQFQNNGVVDDSQLPKDRFSAERLKGVDSTLKIQPAKLEDSAVYLCASSTGTGGRDTEAFFGQGTRLTVV.

The chain combines TRBV5-6 with TRBJ1-1; TRBD1 matches at 9 bases. Germline-derived CDR1 and CDR2 are SGHDT and YYEEEE. The V gene end was trimmed by 4 bases and the J gene end by 4 bases; junction bases not matched to a gene: 5. The CDR3 is 14 amino acids. CDR3 residues: CASSPRTGVTEAFF. In DNA form, the CDR3 reads TGTGCCAGCAGCCCGAGGACAGGGGTCACTGAAGCTTTCTTT. The whole variable domain, remainder taken from reference TRBV5-6 and TRBJ1-1, is DAGVTQSPTHLIKTRGQQVTLRCSPKSGHDTVSWYQQALGQGPQFIFQYYEEEERQRGNFPDRFSGHQFPNYSSELNVNALLLGDSALYLCASSPRTGVTEAFFGQGTRLTVV.

On this clone itself: This sample includes further DNA sequences coding for the same CDR3. CDR3 DNA sequence: TGTGCCAGCTCACCACCCGCCAGGGACTATGGCTACACCTTC. This gives the protein CASSPPARDYGYTF. V usage is TRBV18 and J usage is TRBJ1-2, with D possibly TRBD1 on 5 matching bases. Germline loops: CDR1 KGHSH, CDR2 LQKENI. V lost 0 bases, J lost 3 bases, and 8 bases lay in between. CDR3 length equals 14 residues.

CDR3 coding DNA: TGTGCCTGGAGACTTGACAGGGGGAGAAAAACTGAAGCTTTCTTT. This encodes CAWRLDRGRKTEAFF. The chain has TRBV30 and TRBJ1-1, with TRBD1 identical over 9 bases. The germline V gene encodes CDR1 GTSNPN and CDR2 SVGIG (reference sequence). The V gene end was trimmed by 3 bases and the J gene end by 5 bases; junction bases not matched to a gene: 10. The CDR3 length is 15 residues. Full variable domain (remainder filled in from reference TRBV30 and TRBJ1-1): SQTIHQWPATLVQPVGSPLSLECTVEGTSNPNLYWYRQAAGRGLQLLFYSVGIGQISSEVPQNLSASRPQDRQFILSSKKLLLSDSGFYLCAWRLDRGRKTEAFFGQGTRLTVV.

The rearrangement joins TRBV12-3 or TRBV12-4 to TRBJ1-2, with 8 bases matching TRBD1. This CDR3 spans 13 amino acids. Germline trimming cut 6 bases from V and 4 bases from J; bases unmatched to any gene: 4. The CDR3 loop reads CASRDGTGYGYTF. The CDR3 DNA is TGTGCCAGCAGAGATGGGACAGGCTATGGCTACACCTTC.

V usage is TRBV18 and J usage is TRBJ2-7, with D maybe TRBD2 (5 bases). The CDR3 has 15 amino acids. The germline V and J ends were trimmed by 1 base and 1 base, with 11 bases remaining between them. Germline V lookup: CDR1 KGHSH, CDR2 LQKENI. The CDR3 is CASSPRQRDSYEQYF. DNA of the CDR3: TGTGCCAGCTCACCACGGCAGAGGGATTCCTACGAGCAGTACTTC. Variable domain in full (rest from reference TRBV18 and TRBJ2-7): NAGVMQNPRHLVRRRGQEARLRCSPMKGHSHVYWYRQLPEEGLKFMVYLQKENIIDESGMPKERFSAEFPKEGPSILRIQQVVRGDSAAYFCASSPRQRDSYEQYFGPGTRLTVT.

This clone was counted a few times. The V call is TRBV5-1, the J call TRBJ1-2; D not resolved. This CDR3 comprises 14 residues. V lost 4 bases to trimming and J lost 8 bases, with 18 bases between them. The V gene's germline CDR1 is SGHRS and CDR2 YFSETQ. CDR3 DNA sequence: TGCGCCAGCAGCCCCGCCGACATCCGGATGGGCTACACCTTC. Translated: CASSPADIRMGYTF.

This chain connects TRBV2 to TRBJ1-2, with D perhaps matching TRBD1 (6 bases). Deletions cut 7 bases from V and 4 bases from J, with 10 bases between. This CDR3 spans 12 amino acids. Germline assignment: CDR1 SNHLY and CDR2 FYNNEI. CDR3 DNA: TGTGCCAGCAAACAGGGCGGCTATGGCTACACCTTC. The encoded protein is CASKQGGYGYTF.

V usage is TRBV2 and J usage is TRBJ2-3; 7 bases agree with TRBD2. The CDR3 is 15 amino acids. Germline values: CDR1 SNHLY, CDR2 FYNNEI. Losses at the gene ends were 4 bases for V and 4 bases for J; bases not matched to a gene: 8. The chain's CDR3 is CASSVETSNSDTQYF. As DNA, the CDR3 is TGTGCCAGCAGTGTCGAGACTAGCAACTCAGATACGCAGTATTTT.

The chain carries TRBV6-4 and TRBJ1-4; D is perhaps TRBD1 (5 bases). The V gene lost 6 bases and the J gene lost 0 bases, with 11 bases spanning the gap. The CDR3 spans 15 residues. The germline V gene has CDR1 MRHNA and CDR2 SNTAGT. Here the CDR3 DNA reads TGTGCCAGCAGGACCGACAGTTCAACTAATGAAAAACTGTTTTTT. Translation: CASRTDSSTNEKLFF.

The chain is built from TRBV27 and TRBJ1-2, with D possibly being TRBD1 (6 bases). CDR1 and CDR2 (germline): MNHEY, SMNVEV (reference sequence). This CDR3 has 14 amino acids. V shed 5 bases and J shed 4 bases, with 14 bases lying between them. The CDR3, as DNA: TGTGCCAGCAGTAGGAGAACAGGGCCCTATGGCTACACCTTC. The encoded protein is CASSRRTGPYGYTF.

V usage is TRBV11-2 and J usage is TRBJ1-5, with TRBD1 as a possible D gene (5 bases). The CDR3 runs 16 residues. Germline V CDR1 and CDR2: SGHAT, FQNNGV. Trimming took off 1 base at V and 2 bases at J, with 12 bases between the two ends. The DNA for the CDR3 is TGTGCCAGCAGCTTAGCTGGGAAACAGGGCAATCAGCCCCAGCATTTT. It encodes CASSLAGKQGNQPQHF.

In this sample, this clone turned up a few times. V is TRBV6-5 and J is TRBJ1-3, with 7 bases identical to TRBD1. V lost 2 bases, J lost 2 bases, and 3 bases stayed unmatched. The CDR3 sequence is 15 residues long. Germline V CDR1 and CDR2: MNHEY, SVGAGI. CDR3 loop: CASSYQGGTGNTIYF. As DNA, the CDR3 is TGTGCCAGCAGTTACCAGGGGGGAACTGGAAACACCATATATTTT.

This chain connects TRBV5-5 to TRBJ1-5; D gene uncertain. Between the trimmed V and J ends, which lost 1 base and 1 base, there was a span of 3 bases. The CDR3 extends over 13 amino acids. Germline loops: CDR1 SGHKS, CDR2 YYEKEE (reference sequence). CDR3 nucleotides: TGTGCCAGCAGCTTGCAGAGCAATCAGCCCCAGCATTTT. Amino acid sequence: CASSLQSNQPQHF.

This chain uses TRBV7-6 with TRBJ1-5, with 10 bases identical to TRBD1. Germline V lookup: CDR1 SGHVS, CDR2 FNYEAQ. This CDR3 contains 15 residues. The J segment lost 7 bases and the V segment lost 4 bases, leaving 7 bases of the junction unmatched. For the CDR3, the DNA is TGTGCCAGCAGCTCCGGGACAGGGGACGGGCAGCCCCAGCATTTT. It yields the protein CASSSGTGDGQPQHF.

The rearrangement joins TRBV3-1 (or the pseudogene TRBV3-2) to TRBJ2-7; D unclear. Germline V lookup: CDR1 LGHDT, CDR2 YNNKEL (reference sequence). This CDR3 is 16 amino acids long. V was pared by 1 base and J by 0 bases, with 13 bases between. CDR3 region: CASSQVYEVYSYEQYF. The CDR3 coding sequence is TGTGCCAGCAGCCAAGTGTACGAAGTCTACTCCTACGAGCAGTACTTC.

The V call is TRBV4-1, the J call TRBJ1-6; TRBD1 aligns across 7 bases. The CDR3 totals 14 residues. From germline, CDR1 is MGHRA and CDR2 YSYEKL. V shed 4 bases and J 6 bases; nucleotides not matched to a gene: 3. DNA of the CDR3: TGCGCCAGCAGCCCGACAGGGAGTAATTCACCCCTCCACTTT. This gives the protein CASSPTGSNSPLHF.

The chain couples TRBV29-1 to TRBJ2-7; 8 nucleotides agree with TRBD2. Per the germline V gene, CDR1 is SQVTM and CDR2 is ANQGSEA. This CDR3 is built from 13 residues. Trimming took 4 bases from V and 0 from J; bases not matched to a gene: 2. As DNA, the CDR3 is TGCAGCGTTGTCACTAGCGGCTCCTACGAGCAGTACTTC. Its translation is CSVVTSGSYEQYF.

The chain employs TRBV7-9 and TRBJ1-1, with a tentative D call TRBD1 (5 bases). The CDR3 totals 12 residues. V was trimmed by 5 bases and J by 8 bases, leaving 12 bases between them. Germline CDR1 SEHNR, CDR2 FQNEAQ (reference sequence). In nucleotides, the CDR3 is TGTGCCAGCAGCCTAGGACACCTCGAAGCTTTCTTT. Its protein is CASSLGHLEAFF.

The genes are TRBV7-9 and TRBJ1-3; D is ambiguous. CDR3 length: 15 residues. The V end lost 5 bases, the J end lost 0 bases, and 11 bases lay between the germline ends. Looked up from germline, CDR1 is SEHNR and CDR2 is FQNEAQ (reference sequence). This CDR3 is CASSPLPVSGNTIYF. In DNA form, the CDR3 reads TGTGCCAGCAGCCCACTACCCGTCTCTGGAAACACCATATATTTT.